The clone carrying this T cell receptor (beta chain) was seen at least ten times. V lost 11 bases and J lost 3; bases outside the gene matches: 5. The CDR3 spans 12 residues. The V gene's germline CDR1 is SEHNR and CDR2 FQNEAQ (reference sequence). This sample stems from a study of blood T cells in healthy people across ages. PCR was performed a second time for about 7 to 11 cycles using a sample-barcoded 5' primer and a J-beta primer mix. A single record per CDR3 protein comes from TCRdb applying MiXCR to the 5' RACE reads. The sample gives 600,000 or so distinct CDR3 sequences, about 30% of which show up once; approximately 15% is in the top ten.

This clonotype originated in a woman older than 75 in good health. Sample: blood. The chain uses TRBV7-9 and TRBJ2-3; 7 nucleotides line up with TRBD1. Here the CDR3 reads CAGGQRTDTQYF. Written as DNA, the CDR3 is TGTGCCGGGGGACAGAGAACAGATACGCAGTATTTT.